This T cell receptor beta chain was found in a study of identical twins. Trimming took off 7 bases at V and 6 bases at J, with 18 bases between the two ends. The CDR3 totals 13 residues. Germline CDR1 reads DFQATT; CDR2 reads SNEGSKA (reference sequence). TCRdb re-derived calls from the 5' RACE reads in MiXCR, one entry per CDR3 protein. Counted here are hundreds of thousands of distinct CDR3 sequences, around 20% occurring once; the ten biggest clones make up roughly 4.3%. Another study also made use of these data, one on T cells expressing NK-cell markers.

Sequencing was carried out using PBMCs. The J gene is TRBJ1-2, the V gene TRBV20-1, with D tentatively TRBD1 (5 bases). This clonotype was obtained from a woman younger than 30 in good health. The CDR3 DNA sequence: TGCAGTGTGAGCGACGGGACCCTCAATGGCTACACCTTC. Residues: CSVSDGTLNGYTF.